These T cell receptor beta chains were read from a single sample in a study of T cells in Graves' hyperthyroidism and ophthalmopathy. TCRdb reprocessed the multiplex PCR reads via MiXCR and lists one record per CDR3 protein. Of about 560,000 distinct CDR3 sequences detected, over 15% appear once; the ten largest clones hold about 17%. What was sequenced was blood. These receptor sequences come from a woman aged 18-29 years with Graves' hyperthyroidism. Both conserved end residues are part of each CDR3. The order of the fields is J gene, D gene, V gene, clone size, CDR3 DNA, CDR3 protein. D genes are given only for firm matches. For some rows the clone size is stated as once, few or many, or as a class when expanded; others skip it.

J: TRBJ2-5; D: TRBD1; V: TRBV20-1; size: -; DNA: TGCAGTGCTAGAGATACCCCGGACAGGGGCCAAGAGACCCAGTACTTC; CDR3: CSARDTPDRGQETQYF
J: TRBJ2-6; D: TRBD1; V: TRBV2; size: many; DNA: TGTGCCAGCGGTTTAACAGGGGACCCCCTCTCTGGGGCCAACGTCCTGACTTTC; CDR3: CASGLTGDPLSGANVLTF
J: TRBJ2-3; D: -; V: TRBV20-1; size: few; DNA: TGCAATGCCAGAGCGGGTAGCGTCACAGATACGCAGTATTTT; CDR3: CNARAGSVTDTQYF
J: TRBJ2-1; D: TRBD2; V: TRBV27; size: -; DNA: TGTGCCAGCAGTTTAGGACTAGCGTACTCCTACAATGAGCAGTTCTTC; CDR3: CASSLGLAYSYNEQFF
J: TRBJ2-2; D: -; V: TRBV12-3/TRBV12-4; size: -; DNA: TGTGCCAGCACCAAGAACACCGGGGAGCTGTTTTTT; CDR3: CASTKNTGELFF
J: TRBJ1-2; D: -; V: TRBV24-1; size: few; DNA: TGTGCCACCAGTGAGGACAGCACGACAATATATGGCTACACCTTC; CDR3: CATSEDSTTIYGYTF
J: TRBJ2-1; D: -; V: TRBV20-1; size: few; DNA: TGCAGTGCTAGCCCGGGGTTGACCTACAATGAGCAGTTCTTC; CDR3: CSASPGLTYNEQFF
J: TRBJ2-1; D: TRBD2; V: TRBV2; size: many; DNA: TGTGCCAGCAGACCGGCGGCTAGCGGGAAGGATGAGCAGTTCTTC; CDR3: CASRPAASGKDEQFF
J: TRBJ2-2; D: TRBD2; V: TRBV29-1; size: many; DNA: TGCAGCCGGGCTAGCGGAAACACCGGGGAGCTGTTTTTT; CDR3: CSRASGNTGELFF
J: TRBJ2-7; D: -; V: TRBV7-3; size: many; DNA: TGTGCCAGCAGCTTACTCCCCGGCCCCTCCTACGAGCAGTACTTC; CDR3: CASSLLPGPSYEQYF
J: TRBJ1-5; D: -; V: TRBV19; size: -; DNA: TGTGCCACAAAGGGGTATAGCAATCAGCCCCAGCATTTT; CDR3: CATKGYSNQPQHF
J: TRBJ1-5; D: TRBD1; V: TRBV7-8; size: -; DNA: TGTGCCAGCAGCCCCGAGACAGGGTCATCTGCTTTGGTCAATCAGCCCCAGCATTTT; CDR3: CASSPETGSSALVNQPQHF
J: TRBJ1-1; D: -; V: TRBV7-2; size: many; DNA: TGTGCCAGCAGCTTAGCGCAGGGTATGAACACTGAAGCTTTCTTT; CDR3: CASSLAQGMNTEAFF
J: TRBJ2-2; D: TRBD2; V: TRBV2; size: few; DNA: TGTGCCAGCACCACCTGGAGCGGGGCGAACACCGGGGAGCTGTTTTTT; CDR3: CASTTWSGANTGELFF
J: TRBJ1-1; D: -; V: TRBV6-1; size: -; DNA: TGTGCCAGCGTCAGGGGCGCCCATATGAACACTGAAGCTTTCTTT; CDR3: CASVRGAHMNTEAFF
J: TRBJ2-5; D: TRBD1; V: TRBV2; size: many; DNA: TGTGCCAGCAGTGAAGACAGGGGCGGCCAAGAGACCCAGTACTTC; CDR3: CASSEDRGGQETQYF
J: TRBJ1-5; D: TRBD1; V: TRBV2; size: many; DNA: TGTGCCAGCAGTGCTGACAGGGCGAGCAATCAGCCCCAGCATTTT; CDR3: CASSADRASNQPQHF
J: TRBJ2-2; D: -; V: TRBV19; size: -; DNA: TGTGCCAGTAGTATAAAGAATCTTAACACCGGGGAGCTGTTTTTT; CDR3: CASSIKNLNTGELFF
J: TRBJ1-1; D: -; V: TRBV2; size: -; DNA: TGTGCCAGCAGAAAAGAAAAGGGGATGAACACTGAAGCTTTCTTT; CDR3: CASRKEKGMNTEAFF
J: TRBJ2-3; D: -; V: TRBV4-1; size: many; DNA: TGCGCCAGCAGCCAAGCCCCCGCAGATACGCAGTATTTT; CDR3: CASSQAPADTQYF
J: TRBJ2-5; D: TRBD2; V: TRBV10-2; size: many; DNA: TGCGCCAGCAGTGAGGCGGGGGAAGCCCAGTACTTC; CDR3: CASSEAGEAQYF
J: TRBJ2-3; D: -; V: TRBV2; size: few; DNA: TGTGCCAGCAGTGAGATCCCGGGCACAGATACGCAGTATTTT; CDR3: CASSEIPGTDTQYF
J: TRBJ1-2; D: -; V: TRBV2; size: -; DNA: TGTGCCAGCAGTGACCGCATCGACAGGCTGGGGGGGATCGCCTATGGCTACACCTTC; CDR3: CASSDRIDRLGGIAYGYTF
J: TRBJ1-6; D: -; V: TRBV2; size: few; DNA: TGTGCCAGCACGGTCAGGAGCTCCTATAATTCACCCCTCCACTTT; CDR3: CASTVRSSYNSPLHF
J: TRBJ2-2; D: -; V: TRBV7-2; size: many; DNA: TGTGCCAGCAGCTTAGCTCAGTTGCGGGCCGGGGAGCTGTTTTTT; CDR3: CASSLAQLRAGELFF
J: TRBJ2-7; D: -; V: TRBV7-8; size: many; DNA: TGTGCCAGCAGCCAATCCCAGGCCTATTCCTACGAGCAGTACTTC; CDR3: CASSQSQAYSYEQYF
J: TRBJ1-2; D: TRBD1; V: TRBV3-1; size: many; DNA: TGTGCCAGCAGCCCCAGGGGGCCTAACTATGGCTACACCTTC; CDR3: CASSPRGPNYGYTF
J: TRBJ2-4; D: TRBD1; V: TRBV28; size: few; DNA: TGTGCCAGCAGTCCCGGGACAGGAAAGTTAGCCAAAAACATTCAGTACTTC; CDR3: CASSPGTGKLAKNIQYF